This TCR beta chain was sequenced for a study of cytomegalovirus exposure and HLA in healthy donors. The study's findings and limits: When the data were analyzed later, several of the most significant clusters appeared to be linked to common viral pathogens.

Notes on this clone: What it binds is not known.

CDR1 and CDR2 (germline): GTSNPN, SVGIG (reference sequence). This CDR3 spans 16 amino acids. Trimming removed 2 bases at V and 4 bases at J, with 18 bases between. Primers included in the PCR were 60 Vbeta and 13 Jbeta primers. The method was immunoSEQ multiplex PCR; TCRdb's version includes in-frame clones alone and lacks a portion of them. There are 120,000 to 150,000 clones in the sample; roughly 80% occur only once, and roughly 1.2% lies in the top ten. The source is a female donor in good health and CMV-seronegative. Sequenced sample: PBMCs. This chain links TRBV30 with TRBJ1-3; possible D gene TRBD1, 6 bases. CDR3 sequence: CAWSSRLQGSGNTIYF. DNA of the CDR3: TGTGCCTGGAGTTCGAGGCTCCAGGGGTCAGGAAACACCATATATTTT. Full variable domain (rest looked up from reference TRBV30 and TRBJ1-3): SQTIHQWPATLVQPVGSPLSLECTVEGTSNPNLYWYRQAAGRGLQLLFYSVGIGQISSEVPQNLSASRPQDRQFILSSKKLLLSDSGFYLCAWSSRLQGSGNTIYFGEGSWLTVV.